The 32 T cell receptor beta chains reported below all come from one sample, sequenced in a study of shared clonotypes between healthy human individuals. In the naive CD8 group, cells lacked CD45RO and were positively selected for CCR7, so terminally differentiated effector memory CD45RA+ cells were left out. This table comes from immunoSEQ multiplex PCR, and its TCRdb copy is limited to in-frame clones, with some not included. The table includes about 2 million clones, roughly 95% detected once. The sample taken for sequencing was naive CD8+ T cells sorted from blood. The receptors come from a man younger than 35 in good health.

This sequence joins TRBV29-1 and TRBJ1-2; 7 bases line up with TRBD1. CDR3 length equals 13 residues. The V and J ends lost 4 bases and 4 bases, in that order; junction bases with no gene match: 6. Germline CDR1 is SQVTM and CDR2 is ANQGSEA. As DNA, the CDR3 is TGCAGCGTTGGCGAAGGGGGCGTCTATGGCTACACCTTC. This codes for CSVGEGGVYGYTF.

This rearrangement joins TRBV6-5 to TRBJ2-5, with TRBD2 identical over 11 bases. Germline CDR1 and CDR2: MNHEY and SVGAGI. This CDR3 has 14 residues. With V trimmed by 6 bases and J by 3 bases, 3 bases remained unmatched. The CDR3 region has the DNA TGTGCCAGCAGCTCACTAGCGGGAGAAGAGACCCAGTACTTC. Amino acid sequence: CASSSLAGEETQYF.

The chain employs TRBV29-1 and TRBJ1-2, with no clear D. The germline gives CDR1 SQVTM, CDR2 ANQGSEA. The CDR3 spans 11 residues. The V end was cut by 6 bases, the J end by 9 bases, with 14 bases between. CDR3 DNA: TGCAGCGTCCCTAGGGCGGGGAGCTACACCTTC. This encodes CSVPRAGSYTF.

This clone was detected only once. The rearrangement uses TRBV7-8 and TRBJ2-7; D remains ambiguous. This CDR3 spans 15 amino acids. The germline gives CDR1 SGHVS, CDR2 FQNEAQ. V was cut by 5 bases and J by 7 bases, with 21 bases left in between. The CDR3 DNA sequence: TGTGCCAGCAGCCCCCGTTCCGGAACGTCTCAAGAGCAGTACTTC. Encoded protein: CASSPRSGTSQEQYF. The entire variable domain, with the rest obtained from reference TRBV7-8 and TRBJ2-7, is as follows: GAGVSQSPRYKVAKRGQDVALRCDPISGHVSLFWYQQALGQGPEFLTYFQNEAQLDKSGLPSDRFFAERPEGSVSTLKIQRTQQEDSAVYLCASSPRSGTSQEQYFGPGTRLTVT.

Turning to this clone: The sample carries other DNA sequences with the same CDR3. This sequence joins TRBV6-4 and TRBJ2-3; TRBD2 matches 7 bases. CDR3 length equals 13 residues. From germline, CDR1 is MRHNA and CDR2 SNTAGT. Trimming at V came to 6 bases and at J to 3 bases, leaving 3 bases not matched to a gene. The chain's CDR3 is CASSAGGTDTQYF. CDR3 DNA sequence: TGTGCCAGCAGCGCCGGGGGGACAGATACGCAGTATTTT.

The chain combines TRBV6-5 with TRBJ2-6; D might be TRBD1 (6 bases). This CDR3 comprises 16 residues. Trimming cost V 0 bases and J 3 bases, with 9 bases left between them. Germline loops: CDR1 MNHEY, CDR2 SVGAGI. The CDR3 protein is CASSYSTGYGANVLTF. CDR3 bases: TGTGCCAGCAGTTACTCTACAGGGTATGGGGCCAACGTCCTGACTTTC.

The V and J genes are TRBV5-4 and TRBJ2-1, with 13 positions matching TRBD2. This CDR3 spans 16 amino acids. V lost 7 bases, J lost 8 bases, and 12 bases stayed unmatched. From germline, CDR1 is SGHNT and CDR2 YYREEE (reference sequence). CDR3: CASGRLAGGPTDEQFF. The CDR3 region has the DNA TGTGCCAGCGGCAGACTAGCGGGGGGACCTACGGATGAGCAGTTCTTC.

About this clone itself: Other DNA sequences in this specimen translate into the identical CDR3. The chain couples TRBV7-9 to TRBJ1-1, with 9 bases matching TRBD1. The CDR3 is 15 amino acids. Germline V gene data show CDR1 as SEHNR and CDR2 as FQNEAQ (reference sequence). The J segment lost 3 bases and the V segment lost 4 bases, leaving 6 bases of the junction unmatched. The CDR3 DNA sequence: TGTGCCAGCAGCTCCGGACAGGGGAGGGACACTGAAGCTTTCTTT. It is translated as CASSSGQGRDTEAFF.

The V call is TRBV7-9, the J call TRBJ1-5, with 8 bases fitting TRBD1. The CDR3 is 18 residues long. The germline V gene has CDR1 SEHNR and CDR2 FQNEAQ (reference sequence). V shed 4 bases and J 0 bases; nucleotides not matched to a gene: 11. This CDR3 is CASSSGQGGSYSNQPQHF. In DNA form, the CDR3 reads TGTGCCAGCAGCTCCGGACAGGGAGGATCCTATAGCAATCAGCCCCAGCATTTT.

The chain uses TRBV7-9 and TRBJ2-7; no clear D. V lost 4 bases to trimming and J lost 9 bases, with 10 bases between them. The germline V gene has CDR1 SEHNR and CDR2 FQNEAQ (reference sequence). This CDR3 comprises 11 residues. The CDR3 is CASSSPIGQYF. CDR3 coding DNA: TGTGCCAGCAGCTCCCCTATAGGGCAGTACTTC.

The chain carries TRBV7-8 and TRBJ2-1; 10 nucleotides align to TRBD2. CDR3 length: 17 residues. Germline V gene data show CDR1 as SGHVS and CDR2 as FQNEAQ. J was trimmed by 5 bases and V by 1 base; bases with no gene match: 8. The DNA for the CDR3 is TGTGCCAGCAGCTTAGTGCTAGCGGGAGCCAAGGACAATGAGCAGTTCTTC. Translating gives CASSLVLAGAKDNEQFF.

This rearrangement joins TRBV7-3 to TRBJ1-2, with 8 bases matching TRBD1. V gave up 2 bases and J gave up 6 bases; unmatched junction bases: 2. Germline-derived CDR1 and CDR2 are SGHTA and FQGTGA. This CDR3 contains 13 residues. In nucleotides, the CDR3 is TGTGCCAGCAGCTTAGGACAGGGCGATGGCTACACCTTC. Its protein product is CASSLGQGDGYTF.

CDR3 bases: TGTGCCAGCAGCTTACAGCCGGAAGGGTGGAACGAGCAGTACTTC. The encoded protein is CASSLQPEGWNEQYF. The chain joins TRBV7-8 to TRBJ2-7; D not certain. CDR1 is SGHVS and CDR2 is FQNEAQ in the germline V gene. The CDR3 runs to 15 residues. The V end was cut by 2 bases, the J end by 5 bases, with 16 bases between.

Details on this clone: One end of the junction fails to match germline, which may point to a read error. The chain combines TRBV30 with TRBJ2-7; D is uncertain. The CDR3 has 12 residues. Germline CDR1 GTSNPN, CDR2 SVGIG (reference sequence). CDR3 nucleotide sequence: TGTGCCTGGAGTGTACTTGAGCGTACCCTCTCCTTC. Amino acid sequence: CAWSVLERTLSF.

V usage is TRBV4-3 and J usage is TRBJ2-1; D gene unclear. V lost 0 bases and J 0 bases, leaving 9 bases between the germline ends. This CDR3 is built from 16 residues. Germline V CDR1 and CDR2: LGHNA, YSLEER. As DNA, the CDR3 is TGCGCCAGCAGCCAAGATTTCGGGTCCTCCTACAATGAGCAGTTCTTC. Protein: CASSQDFGSSYNEQFF.

The chain is built from TRBV19 and TRBJ1-2; D not resolved. V shed 9 bases and J shed 4 bases, with 9 bases lying between them. The CDR3 loop spans 11 amino acids. Germline assignment: CDR1 LNHDA and CDR2 SQIVND (reference sequence). The CDR3 reads CASLASYGYTF. CDR3 nucleotide sequence: TGTGCCAGCCTCGCGAGCTATGGCTACACCTTC.

Concerning this clone itself: The sample contains more than one DNA sequence encoding this CDR3. The chain is built from TRBV2 and TRBJ2-7; TRBD2 might be the D (5 bases). This CDR3 has 11 residues. Trimming cost V 6 bases and J 3 bases, with 6 bases left between them. Germline-derived CDR1 and CDR2 are SNHLY and FYNNEI. The CDR3 DNA is TGTGCCAGCAGCGAGGGCTACGAGCAGTACTTC. This encodes CASSEGYEQYF.

This clone was recorded a few times. The same CDR3 is also encoded by other DNA sequences in this sample. The chain has TRBV6-5 and TRBJ1-1; D is unclear. With 3 bases removed from V and 1 base from J, the gap between germline ends came to 6 bases. Germline CDR1 is MNHEY and CDR2 is SVGAGI. The CDR3 sequence is 13 residues long. CDR3 sequence: CASSYEENTEAFF. The CDR3 region has the DNA TGTGCCAGCAGTTATGAGGAGAACACTGAAGCTTTCTTT.

Of note for this clone: The sample contains more than one DNA sequence encoding this CDR3. V gene TRBV4-1 combines with J gene TRBJ2-1, with TRBD2 matching over 8 bases. The CDR3 contains 16 residues. The germline V gene encodes CDR1 MGHRA and CDR2 YSYEKL. After removal of 0 bases from V and 6 bases from J, the junction contained 7 bases not matched to a gene. The CDR3 here is CASSQEGLAGLNEQFF. CDR3 nucleotide sequence: TGCGCCAGCAGCCAAGAAGGGCTAGCGGGCCTCAATGAGCAGTTCTTC.

The chain links TRBV5-4 to TRBJ1-1, with a tentative D call TRBD1 (6 bases). The CDR3 extends over 12 amino acids. Germline V CDR1 and CDR2: SGHNT, YYREEE (reference sequence). The V end was cut by 5 bases, the J end by 4 bases, with 9 bases between. The CDR3 loop is CASSRGFTEAFF. CDR3 in DNA: TGTGCCAGCAGTAGGGGGTTCACTGAAGCTTTCTTT.

The V call is TRBV11-2, the J call TRBJ2-3; 7 nucleotides agree with TRBD1. Germline CDR1 and CDR2: SGHAT and FQNNGV. V was clipped by 5 bases and J by 6 bases; unmatched bases: 11. The CDR3 runs 15 residues. The CDR3 is CASSTTGYNADTQYF. Here the CDR3 DNA reads TGTGCCAGCAGCACGACAGGGTACAACGCTGATACGCAGTATTTT.

This clone was observed once. The CDR3 loop reads CAWSVANRANEQFF. CDR3 DNA: TGTGCCTGGAGTGTAGCTAACAGGGCAAATGAGCAGTTCTTC. The chain is built from TRBV30 and TRBJ2-1, with TRBD1 as a possible D gene (6 bases). CDR1 is GTSNPN, CDR2 SVGIG, per germline (reference sequence). Trimming cost V 0 bases and J 7 bases, with 13 bases left between them. The CDR3 length is 14 residues.

J is TRBJ2-7 and V is TRBV7-9; D unclear. The germline CDR1 and CDR2 sequences are SEHNR and FQNEAQ (reference sequence). V was pared by 1 base and J by 3 bases, with 7 bases between. The length of the CDR3 is 13 residues. Here the CDR3 reads CASSLGPHYEQYF. The CDR3 DNA reads TGTGCCAGCAGCTTAGGACCTCACTACGAGCAGTACTTC.

The chain links TRBV9 to TRBJ2-7; D gene uncertain. Trimming pared 0 bases from V and 9 bases from J, leaving 19 bases between. The CDR3 length is 15 residues. Per germline, CDR1 SGDLS and CDR2 YYNGEE. The DNA for the CDR3 is TGTGCCAGCAGCGTAGAAGGACGCGAAGGTAATAGGCAGTACTTC. Protein sequence: CASSVEGREGNRQYF.

The CDR3, as DNA: TGTGCCAGCAGCTTGATAAGGGTACGGGAAGGAACCGGGGAGCTGTTTTTT. Residues: CASSLIRVREGTGELFF. This chain joins TRBV7-9 and TRBJ2-2; possibly TRBD2 for D (5 bases). The CDR3 totals 17 residues. V lost 3 bases, J lost 5 bases, and 19 bases lay in between. Per germline, CDR1 SEHNR and CDR2 FQNEAQ (reference sequence). Full variable domain (missing parts from reference TRBV7-9 and TRBJ2-2): DTGVSQNPRHKITKRGQNVTFRCDPISEHNRLYWYRQTLGQGPEFLTYFQNEAQLEKSRLLSDRFSAERPKGSFSTLEIQRTEQGDSAMYLCASSLIRVREGTGELFFGEGSRLTVL.

This rearrangement joins TRBV11-2 to TRBJ2-7, with 8 bases aligning to TRBD1. This CDR3 comprises 13 residues. Germline V gene sequence: CDR1 SGHAT, CDR2 FQNNGV. Unmatched junction bases numbered 3, after V lost 4 bases and J lost 4 bases. CDR3 coding DNA: TGTGCCAGCAGCTCGACAGGGGCATACGAGCAGTACTTC. Its translation: CASSSTGAYEQYF.

As concerns this clone: Other DNA sequences in this sample translate to the same CDR3. The chain recombines TRBV5-1 with TRBJ2-7; 9 nucleotides line up with TRBD1. The CDR3 spans 14 residues. Per germline, CDR1 SGHRS and CDR2 YFSETQ. V dropped 3 bases and J dropped 1; count of bases not matched to a gene: 2. This chain's CDR3 is CASSSGQGSYEQYF. The DNA for the CDR3 is TGCGCCAGCAGCTCGGGACAGGGATCCTACGAGCAGTACTTC.

The chain links TRBV20-1 to TRBJ2-7, with D uncertain. The CDR3 is 11 amino acids. V lost 5 bases and J lost 7, with 12 bases in between. Per germline, CDR1 DFQATT and CDR2 SNEGSKA (reference sequence). For the CDR3, the DNA is TGCAGTGCTCCATGGAGTGAAGAGCAGTACTTC. Translating it yields CSAPWSEEQYF.

Turning to this clone: Other DNA sequences of this sample code for an identical CDR3. The V and J genes are TRBV30 and TRBJ1-5; 10 bases fit TRBD1. Germline values: CDR1 GTSNPN, CDR2 SVGIG (reference sequence). J was trimmed by 5 bases and V by 2 bases; bases with no gene match: 3. This CDR3 comprises 14 residues. CDR3 region: CAWSTGQGDQPQHF. The CDR3 bases are TGTGCCTGGAGTACAGGACAGGGGGATCAGCCCCAGCATTTT.

The V call is TRBV7-9, the J call TRBJ2-7, with 8 bases identical to TRBD2. V shed 1 base and J 3 bases; nucleotides not matched to a gene: 2. From germline, CDR1 is SEHNR and CDR2 FQNEAQ (reference sequence). This CDR3 contains 14 residues. The CDR3 reads CASSLDGGVYEQYF. The CDR3 DNA reads as TGTGCCAGCAGCTTAGACGGGGGGGTCTACGAGCAGTACTTC.

The gene calls are TRBV4-3 and TRBJ2-2, with D possibly matching TRBD2 (5 bases). Trimming stripped 0 bases from V and 4 bases from J, with 21 bases between. This CDR3 contains 19 residues. CDR1 is LGHNA, CDR2 YSLEER, per germline. DNA of the CDR3: TGCGCCAGCAGCCAAGATTTCCCGTCACTAGAAGGATTCACCGGGGAGCTGTTTTTT. Protein sequence: CASSQDFPSLEGFTGELFF.

The rearrangement uses TRBV7-9 and TRBJ1-1; D is undetermined. V lost 11 bases and J lost 3, with 16 bases in between. The CDR3 length is 13 residues. Per the germline V gene, CDR1 is SEHNR and CDR2 is FQNEAQ (reference sequence). The CDR3 region is CAAEAVLDTEAFF. The CDR3 nucleotides are TGTGCCGCGGAGGCCGTATTGGACACTGAAGCTTTCTTT. Variable domain in full (rest from reference TRBV7-9 and TRBJ1-1): DTGVSQNPRHKITKRGQNVTFRCDPISEHNRLYWYRQTLGQGPEFLTYFQNEAQLEKSRLLSDRFSAERPKGSFSTLEIQRTEQGDSAMYLCAAEAVLDTEAFFGQGTRLTVV.